The 9 T cell receptor beta chains presented below share a single source sample, sequenced in a study of PD-L1 blockade in urothelial cancer. TCRdb's copy holds only in-frame clones and misses some; the assay was immunoSEQ multiplex PCR. The sample includes around 50,000 clones, 75% to 90% of them seen just once. Stated time point: pretreatment peripheral blood. This specimen consisted of PBMCs, obtained around atezolizumab (anti-PD-L1) treatment. Receptor source: a man in his fifties or sixties with urothelial cancer.

The rearrangement links TRBV5-4 to TRBJ1-2; 10 bases agree with TRBD1. CDR3 length equals 14 residues. J lost 4 bases, V lost 4 bases, and 4 bases had no gene match. Germline CDR1 and CDR2: SGHNT and YYREEE (reference sequence). CDR3 protein: CASSVDRGGYGYTF. The CDR3 DNA reads TGTGCCAGCAGCGTGGACAGGGGGGGCTATGGCTACACCTTC.

J is TRBJ1-1 and V is TRBV2; possibly TRBD1 for D (6 bases). V shed 1 base and J shed 6 bases, with 15 bases lying between them. The CDR3 sequence is 15 residues long. Germline assignment: CDR1 SNHLY and CDR2 FYNNEI. In nucleotides, the CDR3 is TGTGCCAGCAGTGAAGTGGGGGCCCCGGGGTCTGAAGCTTTCTTT. Residues: CASSEVGAPGSEAFF.

This chain joins TRBV27 and TRBJ1-5; the match to TRBD1 covers 7 bases. V gave up 5 bases and J gave up 5 bases; unmatched junction bases: 3. Per germline, CDR1 MNHEY and CDR2 SMNVEV (reference sequence). The CDR3 is made up of 13 amino acids. CDR3 coding DNA: TGTGCCAGCAGTCACAGGGGTGATCAGCCCCAGCATTTT. It is translated as CASSHRGDQPQHF.

As to this clone: One junction end disagrees with the germline gene, perhaps due to a read error. The chain links TRBV7-3 to TRBJ2-5; D is ambiguous. The CDR3 is 12 residues long. Germline CDR1 SGHTA, CDR2 FQGTGA. The CDR3 spells CASSLSRSRLHF. In nucleotides, the CDR3 is TGTGCCAGCAGCTTAAGTCGGTCTAGATTACACTTC.

The CDR3 loop reads CAITGGYGYTF. CDR3 sequence (DNA): TGTGCCATCACAGGGGGTTATGGCTACACCTTC. The chain has TRBV28 and TRBJ1-2, with TRBD1 identical over 8 bases. Per germline, CDR1 MDHEN and CDR2 SYDVKM. The V segment lost 10 bases and the J segment 5 bases; nucleotides outside the gene matches: 3. The CDR3 is 11 residues long.

The count of this clone is one. V usage is TRBV28 and J usage is TRBJ2-1; possible D gene TRBD2, 5 bases. In germline, CDR1 is MDHEN, CDR2 SYDVKM. V was clipped by 4 bases and J by 4 bases, with 11 bases between them. This CDR3 has 14 amino acids. The CDR3 nucleotides read TGTGCCAGCAGTTCCCGGGGTACATACAATGAGCAGTTCTTC. It yields the protein CASSSRGTYNEQFF.

The V and J genes are TRBV19 and TRBJ1-2; TRBD1 matches at 7 bases. The CDR3 spans 14 residues. Germline V gene lookup returns CDR1 LNHDA and CDR2 SQIVND (reference sequence). The trim removed 3 bases at V and 7 bases at J, leaving 8 bases unmatched. This chain's CDR3 is CASSMNAGDSGYTF. For the CDR3, the DNA is TGTGCCAGTAGTATGAATGCAGGGGACAGTGGCTACACCTTC.

The J gene is TRBJ2-5, the V gene TRBV12-5; the D is unclear. The CDR3 consists of 13 residues. V was clipped by 6 bases and J by 4 bases, with 12 bases between them. CDR1 and CDR2 (germline): LGHNT, FRNRAP. The CDR3 sequence: CASGRSLIETQYF. As DNA, the CDR3 is TGTGCTAGTGGACGGTCCCTCATAGAGACCCAGTACTTC.

The V and J genes are TRBV2 and TRBJ2-1; 15 bases fit TRBD2. Germline V gene data show CDR1 as SNHLY and CDR2 as FYNNEI. The J segment lost 8 bases and the V segment lost 6 bases, leaving 8 bases of the junction unmatched. This CDR3 spans 16 amino acids. The CDR3: CASRKGLAGGSDEQFF. DNA of the CDR3: TGTGCCAGCAGGAAGGGACTAGCGGGAGGAAGCGATGAGCAGTTCTTC. Variable domain in full (rest from reference TRBV2 and TRBJ2-1): EPEVTQTPSHQVTQMGQEVILRCVPISNHLYFYWYRQILGQKVEFLVSFYNNEISEKSEIFDDQFSVERPDGSNFTLKIRSTKLEDSAMYFCASRKGLAGGSDEQFFGPGTRLTVL.